Listed here are 27 T cell receptor beta chains from one sample, sequenced in a study of cytomegalovirus exposure and HLA in healthy donors. A multiplex PCR was run with 60 Vbeta primers and 13 Jbeta primers. Produced via immunoSEQ multiplex PCR; TCRdb's table is partial and in-frame only. The data contain about 89,000 clones, 85% of them seen just once; the ten biggest clones take up about 7.2%. The sample comprised PBMCs. The receptors here all came from a man aged 40-49 years in good health and CMV-seropositive.

The chain has TRBV7-2 and TRBJ2-5; D is possibly TRBD1 (6 bases). Trimming removed 0 bases from V and 1 base from J, with 9 bases in between. Per the germline V gene, CDR1 is SGHTA and CDR2 is FQGNSA. The CDR3 consists of 15 residues. As DNA, the CDR3 is TGTGCCAGCAGCTTAGCGGGGACACTCCAAGAGACCCAGTACTTC. Its translation is CASSLAGTLQETQYF.

The chain is built from TRBV11-2 and TRBJ2-3; D perhaps matches TRBD1 (5 bases). V dropped 5 bases and J dropped 1 base, with 10 bases sitting between them. The CDR3 is 14 residues long. From germline, CDR1 is SGHAT and CDR2 FQNNGV. The CDR3 here is CASSDEGGTDTQYF. As DNA, the CDR3 is TGTGCCAGCAGCGATGAAGGGGGCACAGATACGCAGTATTTT. The full variable domain, rest sourced from reference TRBV11-2 and TRBJ2-3, is EAGVAQSPRYKIIEKRQSVAFWCNPISGHATLYWYQQILGQGPKLLIQFQNNGVVDDSQLPKDRFSAERLKGVDSTLKIQPAKLEDSAVYLCASSDEGGTDTQYFGPGTRLTVL.

The rearrangement links TRBV7-2 to TRBJ2-7, with TRBD1 identical over 10 bases. Germline V CDR1 and CDR2: SGHTA, FQGNSA. V lost 1 base, J lost 9 bases, and 12 bases stayed unmatched. This CDR3 has 16 amino acids. The CDR3 loop reads CASSLGGGTGASGQYF. The CDR3 region has the DNA TGTGCCAGCAGCTTAGGGGGTGGGACAGGGGCAAGTGGGCAGTACTTC.

V gene TRBV7-9 combines with J gene TRBJ2-7; maybe TRBD2 (5 bases). From germline, CDR1 is SEHNR and CDR2 FQNEAQ (reference sequence). The V end was cut by 5 bases, the J end by 7 bases, with 18 bases between. The CDR3 runs 14 residues. In nucleotides, the CDR3 is TGTGCCAGCAGCCCTGTTCTCCAGTCGGGGGAGCAGTACTTC. Its translation: CASSPVLQSGEQYF.

A single count supports this clone. The chain joins TRBV29-1 to TRBJ2-1; 10 bases line up with TRBD2. With V trimmed by 6 bases and J by 9 bases, 14 bases remained unmatched. CDR1 and CDR2 (germline): SQVTM, ANQGSEA. This CDR3 is built from 15 residues. The DNA of the CDR3 is TGCAGCGTGGGGCCAGCGGGGGGGCGGGTCATTGAGCAGTTCTTC. It yields the protein CSVGPAGGRVIEQFF.

The genes are TRBV9 and TRBJ2-3; TRBD1 matches 10 bases. The CDR3 has 15 amino acids. Germline V lookup: CDR1 SGDLS, CDR2 YYNGEE. V dropped 4 bases and J dropped 4; count of bases not matched to a gene: 6. CDR3 sequence reads: CASSPRDRGSDTQYF. CDR3 nucleotide sequence: TGTGCCAGCAGCCCCCGGGACAGGGGTTCAGATACGCAGTATTTT.

DNA of the CDR3: TGCGCCAGCAGCCAAGTTCCGACAGTTCAAGAGACCCAGTACTTC. Translation gives CASSQVPTVQETQYF. This chain joins TRBV4-1 and TRBJ2-5; TRBD1 might be the D (5 bases). Germline-derived CDR1 and CDR2 are MGHRA and YSYEKL. The V and J ends lost 1 base and 2 bases respectively, with 11 bases between them. The CDR3 covers 15 residues.

V is TRBV19 and J is TRBJ1-2; no firm D call. The germline gives CDR1 LNHDA, CDR2 SQIVND (reference sequence). The CDR3 loop spans 16 amino acids. V lost 2 bases and J lost 4, with 17 bases in between. The CDR3 nucleotides read TGTGCCAGTAGTATATCCGTACGGGGAGGGATCTATGGCTACACCTTC. Translated: CASSISVRGGIYGYTF.

The V and J genes are TRBV5-1 and TRBJ2-7; 8 bases align to TRBD2. V was pared by 2 bases and J by 6 bases, with 4 bases of the junction left unmatched. The germline V gene encodes CDR1 SGHRS and CDR2 YFSETQ. The CDR3 is made up of 13 amino acids. The CDR3 loop reads CASSFTGGSEQYF. The DNA of the CDR3 is TGCGCCAGCAGCTTTACGGGAGGGAGCGAGCAGTACTTC.

This clone was seen just once. A far larger clone is one base from this, pointing to a likely read error. This rearrangement joins TRBV4-3 to TRBJ1-6; D is unclear. The CDR3 sequence is 16 residues long. Germline CDR1 reads LGHNA; CDR2 reads YSLEER. V was clipped by 1 base and J by 7 bases, with 14 bases between them. The CDR3 sequence is CASSQGQMIENSPLHF. Here the CDR3 DNA reads TGCGCCAGCAGCCAAGGGCAGATGATCGAAAATTCACCCCTCCACTTT.

This rearrangement joins TRBV5-1 to TRBJ1-2, with 7 nucleotides matching TRBD1. Germline assignment: CDR1 SGHRS and CDR2 YFSETQ. V gave up 4 bases and J gave up 6 bases; unmatched junction bases: 12. The length of the CDR3 is 15 residues. DNA for the CDR3: TGCGCCAGCAGCAATACAAACAGGGGCTGGGATGGCTACACCTTC. Residues: CASSNTNRGWDGYTF.

This rearrangement joins TRBV5-1 to TRBJ2-5; 11 nucleotides line up with TRBD1. In germline, CDR1 is SGHRS, CDR2 YFSETQ. The junction had 2 bases not matched to a gene; V was cut back by 2 bases and J by 5 bases. The CDR3 length is 14 residues. The CDR3 here is CASSFRDRGETQYF. DNA for the CDR3: TGCGCCAGCAGCTTTAGGGACAGGGGGGAGACCCAGTACTTC.

This chain joins TRBV7-2 and TRBJ2-7; 11 bases fit TRBD2. The CDR3 sequence is 15 residues long. V lost 3 bases, J lost 9 bases, and 10 bases stayed unmatched. Germline CDR1 is SGHTA and CDR2 is FQGNSA. CDR3 protein: CASSFSGRANMGQYF. As DNA, the CDR3 is TGTGCCAGCAGCTTTAGCGGGAGGGCCAATATGGGGCAGTACTTC.

The V gene is TRBV18, the J gene TRBJ1-5; TRBD1 aligns across 9 bases. Germline loops: CDR1 KGHSH, CDR2 LQKENI. CDR3 length: 16 amino acids. The ends lost 5 bases at V and 6 bases at J; junction bases unmatched: 11. In DNA form, the CDR3 reads TGTGCCAGCTCAGGACAGGGGATTGGAAGGAGTCAGCCCCAGCATTTT. Its translation is CASSGQGIGRSQPQHF.

This clone has only a few counts. The V call is TRBV28, the J call TRBJ2-4; maybe TRBD1 (5 bases). CDR1 is MDHEN, CDR2 SYDVKM, per germline. The length of the CDR3 is 16 residues. The germline V and J ends were trimmed by 5 bases and 0 bases, with 14 bases remaining between them. Here the CDR3 reads CASSPATGLAKNIQYF. In DNA, the CDR3 is TGTGCCAGCAGTCCCGCTACAGGATTAGCCAAAAACATTCAGTACTTC.

The gene calls are TRBV2 and TRBJ1-4; D is possibly TRBD1 (5 bases). Germline V gene lookup returns CDR1 SNHLY and CDR2 FYNNEI. The V and J ends lost 5 bases and 0 bases respectively, with 13 bases between them. The CDR3 contains 16 residues. This CDR3 is CASSTEAGSTNEKLFF. The CDR3, as DNA: TGTGCCAGCAGTACGGAAGCAGGGTCAACTAATGAAAAACTGTTTTTT. Supplemented by reference TRBV2 and TRBJ1-4, the full variable domain reads EPEVTQTPSHQVTQMGQEVILRCVPISNHLYFYWYRQILGQKVEFLVSFYNNEISEKSEIFDDQFSVERPDGSNFTLKIRSTKLEDSAMYFCASSTEAGSTNEKLFFGSGTQLSVL.

The rearrangement joins TRBV6-6 to TRBJ2-3, with a tentative D call TRBD2 (5 bases). From germline, CDR1 is MNHNY and CDR2 SVGAGI (reference sequence). The CDR3 length is 14 residues. V was shortened by 7 bases and J by 0 bases, with 11 bases between the two germline ends. CDR3 loop: CASTDGKSTDTQYF. The DNA for the CDR3 is TGTGCCAGCACGGACGGGAAGAGCACAGATACGCAGTATTTT.

J is TRBJ2-5 and V is TRBV7-3, with 8 nucleotides matching TRBD2. Trimming took 4 bases from V and 4 from J; bases not matched to a gene: 11. CDR3 size: 16 residues. Germline CDR1 SGHTA, CDR2 FQGTGA. CDR3 in DNA: TGTGCCAGCAGCTCGGGGGGGGCGGCCCCAGGAGAGACCCAGTACTTC. This sequence encodes CASSSGGAAPGETQYF.

This clone has just one count. The gene calls are TRBV10-3 and TRBJ2-3; D perhaps matches TRBD2 (6 bases). V was cut by 7 bases and J by 2 bases, with 10 bases left in between. Germline CDR1 and CDR2: ENHRY and SYGVKD. There are 13 residues in the CDR3. The CDR3 nucleotides are TGTGCCATCAAGGCGGGGCCCACAGATACGCAGTATTTT. It is translated as CAIKAGPTDTQYF.

The chain joins TRBV5-1 to TRBJ2-1, with 7 bases aligning to TRBD2. With 4 bases clipped from V and 5 bases from J, the junction kept 12 bases outside the gene matches. Germline loops: CDR1 SGHRS, CDR2 YFSETQ. The CDR3 sequence is 16 residues long. The CDR3 sequence: CASSGLLARPNNEQFF. CDR3 bases: TGCGCCAGCAGCGGCCTACTAGCGCGACCGAACAATGAGCAGTTCTTC.

This clone showed up just once. This chain joins TRBV20-1 and TRBJ1-1; unclear D gene. The CDR3 runs 11 residues. The V end lost 0 bases, the J end lost 11 bases, and 10 bases lay between the germline ends. Germline V gene sequence: CDR1 DFQATT, CDR2 SNEGSKA (reference sequence). The CDR3: CSARDDSDAFF. The CDR3 coding sequence is TGCAGTGCTAGAGACGACTCAGACGCTTTCTTT.

The rearrangement uses TRBV10-2 and TRBJ1-2, with D perhaps TRBD1 (6 bases). The CDR3 is made up of 12 amino acids. Trimming pared 3 bases from V and 7 bases from J, leaving 9 bases between. Germline V gene sequence: CDR1 WSHSY, CDR2 SAAADI. The CDR3 sequence: CASSEGGGGYTF. In nucleotides, the CDR3 is TGCGCCAGCAGTGAAGGGGGGGGTGGCTACACCTTC.

The rearrangement uses TRBV10-2 and TRBJ2-5, with D maybe TRBD1 (6 bases). The V end lost 6 bases, the J end lost 2 bases, and 10 bases lay between the germline ends. Germline assignment: CDR1 WSHSY and CDR2 SAAADI. The CDR3 contains 13 residues. The CDR3 bases are TGCGCCAGCAGCAGGGGTGGGCAAGAGACCCAGTACTTC. Amino acid sequence: CASSRGGQETQYF.

V usage is TRBV30 and J usage is TRBJ2-7; D unclear. The CDR3 has 14 residues. Between the trimmed V and J ends, which lost 1 base and 2 bases, there was a span of 12 bases. Germline CDR1 reads GTSNPN; CDR2 reads SVGIG (reference sequence). The DNA for the CDR3 is TGTGCCTGGAGTGGAGGTGACTCCGCCTACGAGCAGTACTTC. Amino acids: CAWSGGDSAYEQYF.

This chain connects TRBV14 to TRBJ2-1; TRBD2 matches at 16 bases. The V and J ends lost 0 bases and 6 bases, in that order; junction bases with no gene match: 8. The CDR3 runs to 19 residues. Germline lookup yields CDR1 SGHDN and CDR2 FVKESK. CDR3 nucleotides: TGTGCCAGCAGCCAAGAAGCAGGGACTAGCGGGAGGGGGGTCAATGAGCAGTTCTTC. This sequence encodes CASSQEAGTSGRGVNEQFF.

The J gene is TRBJ2-5, the V gene TRBV12-5; 10 bases agree with TRBD2. The CDR3 has 16 residues. Germline CDR1 LGHNT, CDR2 FRNRAP. V lost 5 bases, J lost 5 bases, and 11 bases stayed unmatched. The CDR3 DNA reads TGTGCTAGTGGTCCCCCCGGACTAGCGGTTTTGGAGACCCAGTACTTC. Protein: CASGPPGLAVLETQYF.

CDR3 sequence reads: CASRTGELEETQYF. The CDR3 DNA reads as TGTGCCAGCAGGACAGGGGAATTAGAGGAGACCCAGTACTTC. The rearrangement uses TRBV2 and TRBJ2-5, with TRBD1 identical over 8 bases. The CDR3 contains 14 residues. Germline V gene lookup returns CDR1 SNHLY and CDR2 FYNNEI. J lost 5 bases, V lost 6 bases, and 8 bases had no gene match.